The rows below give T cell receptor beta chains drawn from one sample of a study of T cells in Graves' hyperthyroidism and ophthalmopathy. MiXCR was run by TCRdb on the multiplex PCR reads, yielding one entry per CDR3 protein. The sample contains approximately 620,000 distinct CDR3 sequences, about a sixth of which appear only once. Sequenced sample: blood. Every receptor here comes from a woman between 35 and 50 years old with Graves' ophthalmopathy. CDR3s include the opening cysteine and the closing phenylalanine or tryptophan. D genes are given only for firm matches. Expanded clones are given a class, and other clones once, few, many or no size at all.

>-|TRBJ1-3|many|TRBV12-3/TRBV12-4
TGTGCCAGCAGTTTCAGGACGCAGAGCTCTGGAAACACCATATATTTT
CASSFRTQSSGNTIYF
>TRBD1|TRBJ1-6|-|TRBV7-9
TGTGCCAGCAGCTTAGCTAGAGGGACAGGCAGCAATTCACCCCTCCACTTT
CASSLARGTGSNSPLHF
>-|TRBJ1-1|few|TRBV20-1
TGCAGTGCTAGAGTAACGGACAGAAAAGACTCGTCCCTCATAGCTTTCTTT
CSARVTDRKDSSLIAFF
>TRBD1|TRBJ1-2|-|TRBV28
TGTGCCAGCAGAAGTACGACAGGGCTTACCTATGGCTACACCTTC
CASRSTTGLTYGYTF
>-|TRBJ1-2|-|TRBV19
TGTGCCAGTAGTAGGGCAGGTGGCTACACCTTC
CASSRAGGYTF
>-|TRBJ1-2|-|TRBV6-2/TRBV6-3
TGTGCCAGCAGTCCCCTAGGGAGCGGCTACACCTTC
CASSPLGSGYTF
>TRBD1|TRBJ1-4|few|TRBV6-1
TGTGCCAGCAGTGAAGATTCGTACAGGGGATTTGAAAAACTGTTTTTT
CASSEDSYRGFEKLFF
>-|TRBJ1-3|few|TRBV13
TGTGCCAGCAGCTTAGGTGCGGGGGTAACTGGAAACACCATATATTTT
CASSLGAGVTGNTIYF
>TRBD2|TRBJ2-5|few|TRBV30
TGTGCCTGGAGCGATTTAGCGGGAGGGCTCCAAGAGACCCAGTACTTC
CAWSDLAGGLQETQYF
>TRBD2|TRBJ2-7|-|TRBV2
TGTGCCAGCAGTTCGACTAGCGGGAGTCAGTACTTC
CASSSTSGSQYF
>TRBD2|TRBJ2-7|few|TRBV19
TGTGCCAGTAGTATTAGCGGGAGAGGGGGCTACGAGCAGTACTTC
CASSISGRGGYEQYF
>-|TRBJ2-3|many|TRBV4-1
TGCGCCAGCAGCCAAGCCGCGGGGCTCGCTTCAGATACGCAGTATTTT
CASSQAAGLASDTQYF
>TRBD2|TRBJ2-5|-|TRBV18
TGTGCCAGCTCACCGCTAGCGGCTATTCAAGAGACCCAGTACTTC
CASSPLAAIQETQYF
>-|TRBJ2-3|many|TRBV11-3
TGTGCCAGCAGCCTCACCGGGACGACAAGCACAGATACGCAGTATTTT
CASSLTGTTSTDTQYF
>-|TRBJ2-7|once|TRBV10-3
TGTGCCATCAGTGACCTCAACTACGAGCAGTACTTC
CAISDLNYEQYF
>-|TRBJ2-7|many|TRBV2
TGTGCCAGCAGAGATCTAAGGTTGGAGCAGTACTTC
CASRDLRLEQYF
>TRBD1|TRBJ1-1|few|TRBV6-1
TGTGCCAGCAGCTTGGACAGGGGAGCTTTCTTT
CASSLDRGAFF
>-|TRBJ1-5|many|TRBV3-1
TGTGCCAGCAGCCAATCGGGGGCCCGGTTTAGCAATCAGCCCCAGCATTTT
CASSQSGARFSNQPQHF
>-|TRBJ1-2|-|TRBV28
TGTGCCAGCAGTGTGTATAACTATGGCTACACCTTC
CASSVYNYGYTF
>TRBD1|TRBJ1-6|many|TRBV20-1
TGCAGTGCTATACCGGGACAGTATAATTCACCCCTCCACTTT
CSAIPGQYNSPLHF
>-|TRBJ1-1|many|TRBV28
TGTGCCAGCAGTTTAAGGAGGTCGGGAAACACTGAAGCTTTCTTT
CASSLRRSGNTEAFF
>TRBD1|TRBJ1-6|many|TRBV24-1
TGTGCCACCAGTGATTTTAAGGACAGGGACCGTTCACCCCTCCACTTT
CATSDFKDRDRSPLHF
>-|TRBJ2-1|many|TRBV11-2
TGTGCCAGCAGCTTAGCCGTCCGGGACTACAATGAGCAGTTCTTC
CASSLAVRDYNEQFF
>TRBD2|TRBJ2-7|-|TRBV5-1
TGCGCCAGCAGCTTGGGCGCTACTAGCGCGTCCTACGAGCAGTACTTC
CASSLGATSASYEQYF